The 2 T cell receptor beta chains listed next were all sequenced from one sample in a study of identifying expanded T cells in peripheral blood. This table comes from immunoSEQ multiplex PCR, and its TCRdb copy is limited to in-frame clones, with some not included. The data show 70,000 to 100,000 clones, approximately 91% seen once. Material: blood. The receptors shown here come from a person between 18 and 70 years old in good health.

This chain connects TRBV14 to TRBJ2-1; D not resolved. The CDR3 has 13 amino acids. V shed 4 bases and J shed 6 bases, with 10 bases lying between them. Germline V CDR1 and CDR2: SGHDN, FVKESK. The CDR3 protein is CASSPGWGNEQFF. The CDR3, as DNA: TGTGCCAGCAGCCCCGGATGGGGCAATGAGCAGTTCTTC.

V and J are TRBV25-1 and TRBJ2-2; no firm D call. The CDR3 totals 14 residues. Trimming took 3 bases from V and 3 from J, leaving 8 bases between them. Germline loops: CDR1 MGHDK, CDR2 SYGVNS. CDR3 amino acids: CASSDSQDTGELFF. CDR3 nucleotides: TGTGCCAGCAGTGACAGCCAAGACACCGGGGAGCTGTTTTTT.